One and the same sample provided the 19 T cell receptor beta chains below, sequenced in a study of PD-1 blockade in mismatch repair-deficient tumors. Clones were sequenced by immunoSEQ multiplex PCR, and TCRdb holds only the in-frame ones, with some missing. The repertoire has approximately 51,000 clones, 81% of them found once; the top ten carry more than 8%. The input for sequencing was peripheral blood, taken 20 weeks after starting pembrolizumab. The receptors originated from an adult with mismatch repair-deficient cancer.

The chain combines TRBV10-3 with TRBJ2-1, with 7 nucleotides matching TRBD2. The CDR3 spans 13 residues. The V gene's germline CDR1 is ENHRY and CDR2 SYGVKD. V lost 8 bases to trimming and J lost 5 bases; unmatched junction nucleotides: 6. The CDR3: CAIGREGDNEQFF. For the CDR3, the DNA is TGTGCCATCGGGAGGGAGGGTGACAATGAGCAGTTCTTC.

The chain combines TRBV7-2 with TRBJ2-7; 11 positions match TRBD2. V lost 3 bases to trimming and J lost 5 bases; unmatched junction nucleotides: 6. CDR1 SGHTA and CDR2 FQGNSA come from the germline V gene. The length of the CDR3 is 15 residues. The CDR3 DNA follows: TGTGCCAGCAGCTTGACTAGCGGGAACAGGCACGAGCAGTACTTC. Its translation is CASSLTSGNRHEQYF.

V usage is TRBV2 and J usage is TRBJ2-1; D is uncertain. The CDR3 sequence is 15 residues long. V was clipped by 6 bases and J by 0 bases, with 12 bases between them. In germline, CDR1 is SNHLY, CDR2 FYNNEI. The CDR3 nucleotides read TGTGCCAGCAGAGCCCAGGTTAGCTCCTACAATGAGCAGTTCTTC. It is translated as CASRAQVSSYNEQFF. Full variable domain (missing parts from reference TRBV2 and TRBJ2-1): EPEVTQTPSHQVTQMGQEVILRCVPISNHLYFYWYRQILGQKVEFLVSFYNNEISEKSEIFDDQFSVERPDGSNFTLKIRSTKLEDSAMYFCASRAQVSSYNEQFFGPGTRLTVL.

The chain combines TRBV5-8 with TRBJ2-7; 7 bases line up with TRBD2. The CDR3 totals 14 residues. The trim removed 4 bases at V and 5 bases at J, leaving 9 bases unmatched. Germline CDR1 and CDR2: SGHTS and YDEGEE. CDR3 in DNA: TGTGCCAGCAGCGACCGCGGACTAGTCCACGAGCAGTACTTC. Residues: CASSDRGLVHEQYF. Supplemented by reference TRBV5-8 and TRBJ2-7, the full variable domain reads EAGVTQSPTHLIKTRGQQATLRCSPISGHTSVYWYQQALGLGLQFLLWYDEGEERNRGNFPPRFSGRQFPNYSSELNVNALELEDSALYLCASSDRGLVHEQYFGPGTRLTVT.

This chain links TRBV7-9 with TRBJ2-7; no clear D gene. Trimming removed 1 base at V and 13 bases at J, with 14 bases between. CDR1 is SEHNR and CDR2 is FQNEAQ in the germline V gene (reference sequence). The CDR3 loop spans 12 amino acids. The CDR3 bases are TGTGCCAGCAGCTTAGGCGAACGGGTGACCTACTTC. This sequence encodes CASSLGERVTYF.

The chain joins TRBV6-1 to TRBJ1-1; D gene ambiguous. The CDR3 is 11 amino acids. The germline CDR1 and CDR2 sequences are MNHNS and SASEGT. The V gene lost 4 bases and the J gene lost 5 bases, with 5 bases spanning the gap. The CDR3 bases are TGTGCCAGCAGTGTTCCTACTGAAGCTTTCTTT. This sequence encodes CASSVPTEAFF.

This clone was detected a few times. This chain uses TRBV7-9 with TRBJ1-4, with a possible D match to TRBD1 (5 bases). Trimming took 9 bases from V and 4 from J, leaving 12 bases between them. In germline, CDR1 is SEHNR, CDR2 FQNEAQ (reference sequence). The CDR3 is 13 amino acids. CDR3 DNA: TGTGCCAGGGGGGGGTCCGATAATGAAAAACTGTTTTTT. This sequence encodes CARGGSDNEKLFF.

V gene TRBV6-5 combines with J gene TRBJ1-2; D is uncertain. Trimming removed 7 bases from V and 8 bases from J, with 14 bases in between. CDR1 and CDR2 (germline): MNHEY, SVGAGI. The CDR3 extends over 12 amino acids. CDR3 nucleotides: TGTGCCAGCACCAATCCCCCGGTAGGCTACACCTTC. Translated, it gives CASTNPPVGYTF.

V is TRBV28 and J is TRBJ2-7; D not resolved. Looked up from germline, CDR1 is MDHEN and CDR2 is SYDVKM. This CDR3 contains 12 residues. The germline V and J ends were trimmed by 1 base and 0 bases, with 1 base remaining between them. CDR3 loop: CASSLYSYEQYF. The CDR3 DNA reads TGTGCCAGCAGTTTATACTCCTACGAGCAGTACTTC.

This clone was observed once. V and J are TRBV1 and TRBJ2-6. TRBV1 is a pseudogene. CDR3 length equals 17 residues. The CDR3 is CTSSRDRLCSRANVLTF. CDR3 nucleotide sequence: TGCACCAGCAGTCGAGATCGTTTGTGCAGTCGGGCCAACGTCCTGACTTTC.

CDR3 nucleotide sequence: TGTGCCAGTAGTACTAACAGGGGTAACTATGGCTACACCTTC. Residues: CASSTNRGNYGYTF. The chain links TRBV19 to TRBJ1-2, with 7 bases aligning to TRBD1. The CDR3 spans 14 residues. CDR1 is LNHDA and CDR2 is SQIVND in the germline V gene (reference sequence). V shed 4 bases and J 1 base; nucleotides not matched to a gene: 3. Supplemented by reference TRBV19 and TRBJ1-2, the full variable domain reads DGGITQSPKYLFRKEGQNVTLSCEQNLNHDAMYWYRQDPGQGLRLIYYSQIVNDFQKGDIAEGYSVSREKKESFPLTVTSAQKNPTAFYLCASSTNRGNYGYTFGSGTRLTVV.

The rearrangement links TRBV4-1 to TRBJ2-5, with D possibly being TRBD1 or TRBD2 (5 bases each). CDR3 size: 14 residues. Trimming cost V 0 bases and J 5 bases, with 10 bases left between them. CDR1 and CDR2 from the germline V gene are MGHRA and YSYEKL. CDR3 sequence (DNA): TGCGCCAGCAGCCAAGATGAGGGGTCGGAGACCCAGTACTTC. Translated, it gives CASSQDEGSETQYF.

The chain combines TRBV10-3 with TRBJ2-7, with D uncertain. Germline values: CDR1 ENHRY, CDR2 SYGVKD. V lost 6 bases and J lost 5, with 5 bases in between. This CDR3 spans 10 amino acids. The CDR3 sequence is CAISPDEQYF. CDR3 DNA: TGTGCCATCAGCCCAGACGAGCAGTACTTC.

The CDR3 bases are TGTGCCAGCAGCCAAGATCTATTGATTGGCAGGGGCTACGAGCAGTACTTC. It encodes CASSQDLLIGRGYEQYF. This chain connects TRBV14 to TRBJ2-7; possible D gene TRBD1, 6 bases. V was trimmed by 0 bases and J by 3 bases, leaving 18 bases between them. Germline V CDR1 and CDR2: SGHDN, FVKESK. This CDR3 has 17 residues.

This clone was found a few times. Written as DNA, the CDR3 is TGTGCCAGTACCCCGGGTAGGGACGCTGGAAACACCATATATTTT. Its protein is CASTPGRDAGNTIYF. The chain couples TRBV19 to TRBJ1-3, with D possibly matching TRBD1 (5 bases). The V gene's germline CDR1 is LNHDA and CDR2 SQIVND (reference sequence). The CDR3 is 15 amino acids. The ends were cut back, 7 bases at V and 2 bases at J, with 15 bases in the middle. Drawing the rest from reference TRBV19 and TRBJ1-3, the complete variable domain is DGGITQSPKYLFRKEGQNVTLSCEQNLNHDAMYWYRQDPGQGLRLIYYSQIVNDFQKGDIAEGYSVSREKKESFPLTVTSAQKNPTAFYLCASTPGRDAGNTIYFGEGSWLTVV.

This chain links TRBV28 with TRBJ1-4, with 9 bases lining up with TRBD1. V lost 6 bases and J lost 7; bases outside the gene matches: 6. The CDR3 runs 14 residues. Germline lookup yields CDR1 MDHEN and CDR2 SYDVKM. The CDR3 DNA reads TGTGCCAGCAGCGGACAGGGGTTAGTTGAAAAACTGTTTTTT. This gives the protein CASSGQGLVEKLFF.

J is TRBJ2-3 and V is TRBV6-1; TRBD1 is a possible D gene (6 bases). Germline-derived CDR1 and CDR2 are MNHNS and SASEGT. The CDR3 runs to 14 residues. Between the trimmed V and J ends, which lost 8 bases and 2 bases, there was a span of 14 bases. The CDR3 nucleotides read TGTGCCAGCCGACAGGACCCGTTCACAGATACGCAGTATTTT. Its protein product is CASRQDPFTDTQYF.

The rearrangement uses TRBV5-6 and TRBJ1-4; D possibly corresponds to TRBD1 (5 bases). Germline CDR1 is SGHDT and CDR2 is YYEEEE. The CDR3 runs 16 residues. Trimming took 4 bases from V and 0 from J, leaving 13 bases between them. Here the CDR3 DNA reads TGTGCCAGCAGCCAGCTCAGGGCAGCAACTAATGAAAAACTGTTTTTT. This codes for CASSQLRAATNEKLFF.

This rearrangement joins TRBV4-2 to TRBJ2-1; 12 bases align to TRBD2. CDR3 length: 16 amino acids. Germline V CDR1 and CDR2: LGHNA, YNFKEQ. V was clipped by 3 bases and J by 10 bases; unmatched bases: 10. The CDR3 region is CASSHLRGLAGIEQFF. The CDR3 nucleotides read TGTGCCAGCAGCCACCTTAGAGGACTAGCGGGAATCGAGCAGTTCTTC.